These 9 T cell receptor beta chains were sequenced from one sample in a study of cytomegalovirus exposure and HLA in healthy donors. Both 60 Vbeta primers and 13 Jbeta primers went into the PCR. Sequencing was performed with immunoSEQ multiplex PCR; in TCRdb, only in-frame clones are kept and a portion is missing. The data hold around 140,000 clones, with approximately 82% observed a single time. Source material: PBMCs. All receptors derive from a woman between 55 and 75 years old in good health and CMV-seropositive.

The CDR3 loop is CASSQIRAREKLFF. The CDR3 nucleotides read TGTGCCAGCAGTCAAATCAGGGCTCGAGAAAAACTGTTTTTT. This rearrangement joins TRBV6-5 to TRBJ1-4; possibly TRBD1 for D (5 bases). V was shortened by 5 bases and J by 8 bases, with 15 bases between the two germline ends. Germline assignment: CDR1 MNHEY and CDR2 SVGAGI. The CDR3 has 14 amino acids.

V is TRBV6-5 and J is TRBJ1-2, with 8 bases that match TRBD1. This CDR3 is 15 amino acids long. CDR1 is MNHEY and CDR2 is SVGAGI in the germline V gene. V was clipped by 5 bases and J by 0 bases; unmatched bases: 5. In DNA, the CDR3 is TGTGCCAGCAGTCGGACAGGGATGACTAACTATGGCTACACCTTC. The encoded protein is CASSRTGMTNYGYTF.

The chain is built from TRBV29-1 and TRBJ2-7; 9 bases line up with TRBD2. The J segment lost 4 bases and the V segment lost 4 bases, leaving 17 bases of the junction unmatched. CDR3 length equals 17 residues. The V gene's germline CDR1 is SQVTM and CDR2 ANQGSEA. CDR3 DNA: TGCAGCGTTGTCGGGGCTAGCGGGAAGGAATTGGGTTACGAGCAGTACTTC. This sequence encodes CSVVGASGKELGYEQYF.

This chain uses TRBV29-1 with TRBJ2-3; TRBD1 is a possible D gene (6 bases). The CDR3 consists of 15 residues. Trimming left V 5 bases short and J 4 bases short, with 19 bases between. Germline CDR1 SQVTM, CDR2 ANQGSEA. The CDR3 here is CSVRRGRGFSDTQYF. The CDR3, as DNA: TGCAGCGTTCGCAGGGGCAGGGGCTTCTCAGATACGCAGTATTTT.

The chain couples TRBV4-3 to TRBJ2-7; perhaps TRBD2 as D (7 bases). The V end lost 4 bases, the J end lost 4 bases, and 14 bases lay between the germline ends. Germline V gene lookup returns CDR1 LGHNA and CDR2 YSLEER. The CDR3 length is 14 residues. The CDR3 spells CASSPGLGGYEQYF. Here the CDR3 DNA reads TGCGCCAGCAGCCCCGGACTAGGGGGATACGAGCAGTACTTC.

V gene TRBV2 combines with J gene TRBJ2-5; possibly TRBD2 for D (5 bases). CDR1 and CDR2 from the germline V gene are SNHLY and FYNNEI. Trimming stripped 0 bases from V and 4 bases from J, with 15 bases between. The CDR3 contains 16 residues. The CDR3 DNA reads TGTGCCAGCAGTGAAGCGCCGGGAACAGTCGGAGAGACCCAGTACTTC. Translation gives CASSEAPGTVGETQYF.

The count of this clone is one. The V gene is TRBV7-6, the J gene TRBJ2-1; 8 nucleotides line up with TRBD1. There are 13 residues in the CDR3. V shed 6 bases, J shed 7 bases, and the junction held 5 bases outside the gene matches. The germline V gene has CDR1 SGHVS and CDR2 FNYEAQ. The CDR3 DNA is TGTGCCAGCAGACCAGGGGGCACGAATGAGCAGTTCTTC. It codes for CASRPGGTNEQFF.

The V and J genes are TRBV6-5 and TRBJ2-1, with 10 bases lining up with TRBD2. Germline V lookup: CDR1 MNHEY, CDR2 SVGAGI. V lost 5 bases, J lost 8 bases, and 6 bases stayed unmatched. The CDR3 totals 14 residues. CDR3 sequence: CASSTSGTSDEQFF. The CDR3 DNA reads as TGTGCCAGCAGTACATCCGGGACTAGCGATGAGCAGTTCTTC.

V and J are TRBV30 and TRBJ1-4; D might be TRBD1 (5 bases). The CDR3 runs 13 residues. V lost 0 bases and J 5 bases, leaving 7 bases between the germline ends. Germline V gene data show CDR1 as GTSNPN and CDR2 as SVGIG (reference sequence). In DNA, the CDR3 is TGTGCCTGGAGTGTACAGGAGAATGAAAAACTGTTTTTT. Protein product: CAWSVQENEKLFF.